This T cell receptor (beta chain) emerged from a study of shared clonotypes between healthy human individuals. Study-level information: Three plates were used per donor for CD4 naive, three for CD4 memory, two for CD8 naive and one for CD8 memory. Study results and caveats: Naive subsets usually exceeded memory subsets in estimated richness. A limitation of the genetic and exposure-history diversity represented arose from few donors.

Remarks on this clone: Its antigen is not known.

As defined, naive CD8 cells were CD45RO-negative and positively selected for CCR7, with terminally differentiated effector memory CD45RA+ cells excluded. Germline-derived CDR1 and CDR2 are MNHNS and SASEGT. This CDR3 comprises 15 residues. The ends lost 7 bases at V and 0 bases at J; junction bases unmatched: 6. Method: immunoSEQ multiplex PCR; TCRdb's copy keeps in-frame clones and lacks some. The data contain fewer than 850,000 clones, 95% to 97% of them singletons. The sample was naive CD8+ T cells sorted from blood. V usage is TRBV6-1 and J usage is TRBJ2-1; TRBD1 matches at 7 bases. The TCR was taken from a man aged 25 to 40 in good health. The CDR3 loop reads CASKHRGHSYNEQFF. In nucleotides, the CDR3 is TGTGCCAGCAAACACAGGGGCCACTCCTACAATGAGCAGTTCTTC.